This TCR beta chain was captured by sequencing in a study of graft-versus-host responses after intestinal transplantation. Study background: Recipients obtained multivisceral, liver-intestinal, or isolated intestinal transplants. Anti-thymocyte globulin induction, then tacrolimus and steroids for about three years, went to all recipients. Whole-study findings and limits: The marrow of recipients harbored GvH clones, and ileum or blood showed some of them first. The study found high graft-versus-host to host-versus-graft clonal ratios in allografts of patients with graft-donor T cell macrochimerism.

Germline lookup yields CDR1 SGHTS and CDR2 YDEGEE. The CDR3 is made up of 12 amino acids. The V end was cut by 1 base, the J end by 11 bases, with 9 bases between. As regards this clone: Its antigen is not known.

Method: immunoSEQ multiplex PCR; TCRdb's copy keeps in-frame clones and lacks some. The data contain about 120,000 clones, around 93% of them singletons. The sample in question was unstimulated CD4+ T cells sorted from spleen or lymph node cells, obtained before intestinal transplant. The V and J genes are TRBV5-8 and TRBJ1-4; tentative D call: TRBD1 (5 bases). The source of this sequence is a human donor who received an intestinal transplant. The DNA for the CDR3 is TGTGCCAGCAGCTTGACAGGTCGGAAACTGTTTTTT. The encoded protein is CASSLTGRKLFF.